The rows below give T cell receptor beta chains drawn from one sample of a study of T-cell reconstitution after alpha-beta-depleted transplantation in children. TCRdb recomputed calls from the PCR reads with MiXCR, one row per CDR3 protein. The table shows 250,000 to 300,000 distinct CDR3 sequences, with 10% occurring only once. The sample consisted of PBMCs, taken before TCRalphabeta/CD19-depleted stem cell transplant. These receptors all stem from a boy younger than two with acute myeloid leukemia, due to receive a stem cell transplant. CDR3s include the opening cysteine and the closing phenylalanine or tryptophan. The D gene is left open where the match is weak. The size of a clone is reported for some rows only, either as once, few or many, or as a class for expanded clones.

TRBV4-3	TRBJ2-1	TRBD2	many	TGCGCCAGCAGCCAAGAAGTGCGAAGCGGGAGAGATGAGCAGTTCTTC	CASSQEVRSGRDEQFF
TRBV18	TRBJ2-2	TRBD1	many	TGTGCCAGCTCACCACTAGGTGACAGGGGCCTCAACACCGGGGAGCTGTTTTTT	CASSPLGDRGLNTGELFF
TRBV29-1	TRBJ1-4	.	many	TGCAGCGTTGGAGTTAAGACTAATGAAAAACTGTTTTTT	CSVGVKTNEKLFF
TRBV24-1	TRBJ2-5	.	many	TGTGCCACCAGTGATTTCTGGGACGGGGAGACCCAGTACTTC	CATSDFWDGETQYF
TRBV6-4	TRBJ2-7	TRBD2	many	TGTGCCAGCAGTTACCGGGAGGGCCTCGAGCAGTACTTC	CASSYREGLEQYF
TRBV5-6	TRBJ2-7	.	few	TGTGCCAGCAGCTTGGTCCCGTTCGGAAAGGACCACGAGCAGTACTTC	CASSLVPFGKDHEQYF
TRBV28	TRBJ1-2	TRBD1	many	TGTGCCAGCAGTTCCCAGACAGGGACCTATGGCTACACCTTC	CASSSQTGTYGYTF
TRBV5-1	TRBJ1-4	TRBD1	.	TGCGCCAGCAGCGCCTCCGGGACAGGGCGAGAAAACCTGTTTTTT	CASSASGTGRENLFF
TRBV5-1	TRBJ1-1	.	many	TGCGCCAGCAGCTTCCGGGACGGGTACACTGAAGCTTTCTTT	CASSFRDGYTEAFF
TRBV28	TRBJ2-7	TRBD1	many	TGTGCCAGCAGTCCAAGGACAGGGCGCTACGAGCAGTACTTC	CASSPRTGRYEQYF
TRBV6-1	TRBJ1-1	TRBD1	many	TGTGCCAGCAGGCGGACAGGGAGGGACACTGAAGCTTTCTTT	CASRRTGRDTEAFF
TRBV7-9	TRBJ1-2	TRBD1	many	TGTGCCAGCAGCGAAGGACAGGCTGCCCACTTC	CASSEGQAAHF
TRBV27	TRBJ2-7	TRBD1	many	TGTGCCAGTATTCTTCCCGGGACAGACTCCTACGAGCAGTACTTC	CASILPGTDSYEQYF
TRBV15	TRBJ2-4	.	.	TGTGCCACCAGCAAGAAATTGGGCAGTCAAAACATTCAGTACTTC	CATSKKLGSQNIQYF
TRBV25-1	TRBJ1-1	.	many	TGTGCCAGCAGTGAGGGCTTCTACACTGAAGCTTTCTTT	CASSEGFYTEAFF
TRBV7-2	TRBJ2-7	.	.	TGTGCCAGCAGCTTAGCCGGGGCCCGACTTAACGAGCAGTACTTC	CASSLAGARLNEQYF
TRBV7-3	TRBJ2-2	.	many	TGTGCCAGCAGCTTGGGGGGCTTAAGAAACACCGGGGAGCTGTTTTTT	CASSLGGLRNTGELFF
TRBV7-9	TRBJ2-7	TRBD1	many	TGTGCCAGCAGCTTAGCCGAGGGACAGCACAGCTCCTACGAGCAGTACTTC	CASSLAEGQHSSYEQYF
TRBV25-1	TRBJ2-1	.	few	TGTGCCAGCAGTGAAGAAACCAGGGCAGGGTGGAATGAGCAGTTCTTC	CASSEETRAGWNEQFF
TRBV7-2	TRBJ2-1	.	many	TGTGCCAGCAGCTTAGCAAATTTGGGCTTATGGTTCTTC	CASSLANLGLWFF
TRBV20-1	TRBJ2-7	.	many	TGCAGCGTCCCTGTAGCGGCCCCCTACGAGCAGTACTTC	CSVPVAAPYEQYF
TRBV25-1	TRBJ2-1	TRBD2	many	TGTGCCAGCAGTGGTAGCGGGATCAATGAGCAGTTCTTC	CASSGSGINEQFF
TRBV6-5	TRBJ2-2	TRBD2	many	TGTGCCAGCACCTCGGGACTAGCCCCCACCGGGGAGCTGTTTTTT	CASTSGLAPTGELFF
TRBV5-1	TRBJ1-2	TRBD1	many	TGCGCCAGCAGCTTGGAGAGGGGGCCTATCTATGGCTACACCTTC	CASSLERGPIYGYTF
TRBV10-2	TRBJ1-4	.	few	TGCGCCAGCAGTGATAGGCAGGATGAGGAAAAACTGTTTTTT	CASSDRQDEEKLFF
TRBV7-3	TRBJ1-1	.	.	TGTGCCAGCAGCTTTCAGGGCCCCGCCGAAGCTTTCTTT	CASSFQGPAEAFF
TRBV12-3/TRBV12-4	TRBJ2-2	TRBD2	many	TGTGCCAGCAGGCGAGGACTAGCGGGGACCGGGGAGCTGTTTTTT	CASRRGLAGTGELFF
TRBV7-2	TRBJ2-3	TRBD2	many	TGTGCCAGCAGCCAGACCAGCGGGAGACCCGATACGCAGTATTTT	CASSQTSGRPDTQYF
TRBV6-5	TRBJ1-4	TRBD1	many	TGTGCCAGCAGTTACTGGGTGACACCGGGACAGGGGGTAAATGGAAAACTGTTTTTT	CASSYWVTPGQGVNGKLFF
TRBV2	TRBJ2-1	.	.	TGTGCCAGCAGTGAAGCGACCGGGGAAGTCAGTGAGCAGTTCTTC	CASSEATGEVSEQFF
TRBV18	TRBJ2-3	.	.	TGTGCCAGCTCACCATCACAGCACAGCACAGATACGCAGTATTTT	CASSPSQHSTDTQYF
TRBV5-1	TRBJ2-7	.	.	TGCGCCAGCAGCTTTGACCGCCAGGAGCAGTACTTC	CASSFDRQEQYF
TRBV27	TRBJ1-1	.	many	TGTGCCAGCAGTTTGCTGACGAATACTGAAGCTTTCTTT	CASSLLTNTEAFF
TRBV4-1	TRBJ2-5	TRBD1	many	TGCGCCAGCAGCCAAAACTTAAACAGGGGCGGGCAGACCCAGTACTTC	CASSQNLNRGGQTQYF
TRBV29-1	TRBJ2-3	TRBD2	many	TGCAGCGTTGAAACAGCTAGCGGGAGGTATAGAGATACGCAGTATTTT	CSVETASGRYRDTQYF
TRBV28	TRBJ1-3	.	.	TGTGCCAGCAGTAGAGATTCGGCAGACACCATATATTTT	CASSRDSADTIYF
TRBV20-1	TRBJ2-3	TRBD2	many	TGCAGTGCCCTACCGGGACTAGCGGGACACCCCGGGGCAGATACGCAGTATTTT	CSALPGLAGHPGADTQYF
TRBV5-1	TRBJ2-5	.	few	TGCGCCAGCAGCTTGGTTGCCTCCTTTCGTGAGACCCAGTACTTC	CASSLVASFRETQYF
TRBV11-2	TRBJ2-3	TRBD1	many	TGTGCCAGCAGCTTGATAGGGACAGGGTTCACAGATACGCAGTATTTT	CASSLIGTGFTDTQYF
TRBV4-3	TRBJ2-3	.	many	TGCGCCAGCAGCCAAGGGGGGTTTCTCACAGATACGCAGTATTTT	CASSQGGFLTDTQYF
TRBV12-3/TRBV12-4	TRBJ1-2	.	many	TGTGCCAGCAGTTTAGGGATCCAGGCAACTAACTATGGCTACACCTTC	CASSLGIQATNYGYTF
TRBV15	TRBJ1-5	.	many	TGTGCCACCAGCGTCAGGGTTAGCAATCAGCCCCAGCATTTT	CATSVRVSNQPQHF
TRBV20-1	TRBJ2-1	TRBD2	many	TGCAGTGGTACGGGAGGGCCGGGGAACAATGAGCAGTTCTTC	CSGTGGPGNNEQFF
TRBV6-1	TRBJ1-1	.	many	TGTGCCAGCAGTCCGGACCTCATGAACACTGAAGCTTTCTTT	CASSPDLMNTEAFF
TRBV11-2	TRBJ2-7	.	few	TGTGCCAGCAGCTTGGTCTCAGGGAACGAGCAGTACTTC	CASSLVSGNEQYF
TRBV12-3/TRBV12-4	TRBJ1-4	.	once	TGTGCCAGCAGTTTGAGAGAAAAACTGATTTTT	CASSLREKLIF
TRBV20-1	TRBJ2-1	.	.	TGCAGTGCGGGGGGCAAGGTCCGTACCTACAATGAGCAGTTCTTC	CSAGGKVRTYNEQFF
TRBV7-9	TRBJ2-7	.	many	TGTGCCAGCAGCCATCCTCAAGAGAGGGACGAGCAGTACTTC	CASSHPQERDEQYF
TRBV9	TRBJ1-3	.	few	TGTGCCAGCAGCGTCACCGGGACCCCCGGAAACACCATATATTTT	CASSVTGTPGNTIYF
TRBV9	TRBJ2-7	.	many	TGTGCCAGCAGCGTAGCCGGGACGGATCCCTACGAGCAGTACTTC	CASSVAGTDPYEQYF
TRBV20-1	TRBJ2-1	TRBD2	many	TGCAGTGCTAGCCCAGCGGGAGGGGATGAGCAGTTCTTC	CSASPAGGDEQFF
TRBV9	TRBJ1-4	.	many	TGTGCCAGCAGCTCCGGGACATCCATACAGGGTGAAAAACTGTTTTTT	CASSSGTSIQGEKLFF
TRBV5-1	TRBJ1-2	TRBD1	many	TGCGCCAGCAGCACCGCCGGGACAGCCATATATGGCTACACCTTC	CASSTAGTAIYGYTF
TRBV7-7	TRBJ2-3	TRBD2	many	TGTGCTAGCAGCTTAATTGCGGGGGGGCCGGGTACAGATACGCAGTATTTT	CASSLIAGGPGTDTQYF
TRBV25-1	TRBJ2-2	.	many	TGTGCCAGCAGTGAGTGGGGGAACGGGGAGCTGTTTTTT	CASSEWGNGELFF
TRBV25-1	TRBJ2-7	TRBD2	many	TGTGCCAGCAGTGAACCCGGGGCTAGCGGTCACTACGAGCAGTACTTC	CASSEPGASGHYEQYF
TRBV25-1	TRBJ1-5	.	many	TGTGCCAGCAGTGAGGTTGAGGGAATGAGGCCCCAGCATTTT	CASSEVEGMRPQHF
TRBV5-1	TRBJ1-1	.	many	TGCGCCAGCAGCTTGGCCCCATTGAACACTGAAGCTTTCTTT	CASSLAPLNTEAFF